This entry lists 21 T cell receptor beta chains sequenced from one sample in a study of regulatory T cells in long-lasting Graves disease (dated by TCRdb to about 2021). The library was prepared using multiplex PCR. Sequencing was carried out with an Illumina HiSeq 4000. TCR beta libraries were built with iRepertoire HTBI primers and Arm-PCR amplification of CDR3 regions. The raw public reads went through TCRdb reprocessing: fastp at Q25, MiXCR clone calling, in-frame beta chains kept. Merged by CDR3 protein, the rows form single entries marked with the most common genes and DNA. Within this sample are roughly 450,000 distinct CDR3 sequences, with approximately 23% of them counted one time only. The ten most abundant clones make up about 12% of the sample. Reading the label with the study, this specimen's time point is: persistent/refractory GD, antithyroid drugs over 5 years with positive TRAb. For both TCR sequencing and RNA sequencing, RNA was extracted from PBMCs in TRIzol.

The material was peripheral blood mononuclear cells (PBMCs), obtained when the disease was refractory, from a patient treated with antithyroid drugs. Source of these receptors: a female donor with Graves disease.

This clonotype turned up a few times. V gene TRBV3-1 combines with J gene TRBJ2-5, with D unclear. Germline V CDR1 and CDR2: LGHDT, YNNKEL (reference sequence). This CDR3 region has 14 residues. Trimming removed 1 base from V and 4 bases from J, with 10 bases in between. The CDR3: CASSQVVGLETQYF. CDR3 coding DNA: TGTGCCAGCAGCCAAGTTGTAGGATTAGAGACCCAGTACTTC.

The V and J genes are TRBV28 and TRBJ1-4; D is possibly TRBD1 (5 bases). Germline CDR1 is MDHEN and CDR2 is SYDVKM. This CDR3 spans 13 amino acids. V lost 9 bases to trimming and J lost 5 bases, with 13 bases between them. The CDR3 coding sequence is TGTGCCAGTCTGGGACGGGGGAATGAAAAACTGTTTTTT. It yields the protein CASLGRGNEKLFF.

This clonotype was picked up many times. V is TRBV6-1 and J is TRBJ1-1, with 7 bases identical to TRBD1. Trimming cost V 7 bases and J 10 bases; bases outside gene matches: 9. This CDR3 region has 12 residues. Per germline, CDR1 MNHNS and CDR2 SASEGT. DNA for the CDR3: TGTGCCAGCAAGGACAGGCCGGGAGGAGCTTTCTTT. Its translation is CASKDRPGGAFF.

The CDR3 loop reads CASSLAQAGGYTEAFF. CDR3 DNA sequence: TGTGCCAGCAGCTTAGCCCAGGCAGGGGGATACACTGAAGCTTTCTTT. V and J are TRBV7-2 and TRBJ1-1; the match to TRBD1 covers 7 bases. J lost 3 bases, V lost 0 bases, and 7 bases had no gene match. Germline V CDR1 and CDR2: SGHTA, FQGNSA. The CDR3 consists of 16 residues.

This clonotype has a handful of counts. The gene calls are TRBV28 and TRBJ1-5; D is unclear. V was pared by 5 bases and J by 0 bases, with 11 bases between. This CDR3 is built from 15 residues. Looked up from germline, CDR1 is MDHEN and CDR2 is SYDVKM. For the CDR3, the DNA is TGTGCCAGCAGTGGGTACGGATATAGCAATCAGCCCCAGCATTTT. Protein: CASSGYGYSNQPQHF.

This clonotype was counted only a few times. The chain employs TRBV11-2 and TRBJ2-7; 8 bases line up with TRBD1. The length of the CDR3 is 18 residues. The J segment lost 0 bases and the V segment lost 5 bases, leaving 15 bases of the junction unmatched. CDR1 is SGHAT, CDR2 FQNNGV, per germline. DNA of the CDR3: TGTGCCAGCAGCCATCGCATATACCGGGACAGGAGCTCCTACGAGCAGTACTTC. Amino acids: CASSHRIYRDRSSYEQYF.

This clonotype was seen a single time. A much bigger clone sits one base away, suggesting this may be a read error. The genes are TRBV7-2 and TRBJ2-7, with 10 bases that match TRBD1. The V gene end was trimmed by 6 bases and the J gene end by 4 bases; junction bases not matched to a gene: 6. Germline lookup yields CDR1 SGHTA and CDR2 FQGNSA. CDR3 length: 14 residues. The CDR3 spells CASRSGQGVYEQYF. Written as DNA, the CDR3 is TGTGCCAGCAGATCCGGACAGGGGGTTTACGAGCAGTACTTC. The full variable domain, in which reference TRBV7-2 and TRBJ2-7 provide the parts outside the CDR3, is GAGVSQSPSNKVTEKGKDVELRCDPISGHTALYWYRQSLGQGLEFLIYFQGNSAPDKSGLPSDRFSAERTGGSVSTLTIQRTQQEDSAVYLCASRSGQGVYEQYFGPGTRLTVT.

The V call is TRBV29-1, the J call TRBJ2-1; D unclear. The CDR3 covers 16 residues. Germline V CDR1 and CDR2: SQVTM, ANQGSEA. V lost 2 bases to trimming and J lost 4 bases, with 18 bases between them. This CDR3 reads CSVEKGRGSLYNEQFF. The CDR3, as DNA: TGCAGCGTTGAAAAAGGCCGTGGCAGCCTATACAATGAGCAGTTCTTC.

The gene calls are TRBV29-1 and TRBJ2-7; 9 bases line up with TRBD1. The CDR3 has 15 residues. V lost 1 base to trimming and J lost 2 bases; unmatched junction nucleotides: 6. Germline V gene lookup returns CDR1 SQVTM and CDR2 ANQGSEA. As DNA, the CDR3 is TGCAGCGTTGAAGCTCCGACAGGGGGACCCTACGAGCAGTACTTC. Its translation: CSVEAPTGGPYEQYF.

This clonotype was seen many times. J is TRBJ1-3 and V is TRBV12-3 or TRBV12-4; no reliable D call. Trimming removed 6 bases at V and 4 bases at J, with 4 bases between. CDR3 size: 11 residues. The CDR3 region is CASSLGNTIYF. The CDR3 nucleotides are TGTGCCAGCAGCTTGGGAAACACCATATATTTT.

Ten or more counts support this clonotype. This sequence joins TRBV29-1 and TRBJ1-1; D is perhaps TRBD1 (6 bases). The CDR3 loop spans 13 amino acids. The V and J ends lost 4 bases and 5 bases respectively, with 14 bases between them. CDR1 and CDR2 (germline): SQVTM, ANQGSEA. CDR3 DNA: TGCAGCGTTGCCAGGGGAATAGGAACTGAAGCTTTCTTT. Residues: CSVARGIGTEAFF.

Only one count was recorded for this clonotype. One end of the junction is discordant with germline, which a read error may explain. CDR3 in amino acids: CSAKRGGSYNPPLHF. The CDR3 DNA is TGCAGTGCTAAGCGGGGGGGTTCCTATAATCCACCCCTCCACTTT. The J gene is TRBJ1-6, the V gene TRBV20-1; the D gene is possibly TRBD1 (5 bases). The germline V gene has CDR1 DFQATT and CDR2 SNEGSKA (reference sequence). The CDR3 runs 15 residues.

In this sample, this clonotype turned up many times. The chain employs TRBV6-2 or TRBV6-3 and TRBJ1-5; unclear D gene. The length of the CDR3 is 14 residues. V was trimmed by 6 bases and J by 0 bases, leaving 9 bases between them. Looked up from germline, CDR1 is MNHEY and CDR2 is SVGEGT. The CDR3: CASSWTSSNQPQHF. The CDR3, as DNA: TGTGCCAGCAGCTGGACCTCTAGCAATCAGCCCCAGCATTTT.

In this sample, this clonotype turned up many times. The chain has TRBV5-1 and TRBJ1-1, with D perhaps TRBD1 (5 bases). Per germline, CDR1 SGHRS and CDR2 YFSETQ. This CDR3 comprises 14 residues. V lost 0 bases and J lost 5, with 11 bases in between. The CDR3 region is CASSLDPGATEAFF. In DNA, the CDR3 is TGCGCCAGCAGCTTGGATCCCGGGGCGACTGAAGCTTTCTTT.

The sample holds many counts of this clonotype. The gene calls are TRBV12-3 or TRBV12-4 and TRBJ1-1; 7 nucleotides agree with TRBD1. The CDR3 contains 13 residues. J was trimmed by 1 base and V by 5 bases; bases with no gene match: 1. The CDR3 spells CASSGQANTEAFF. As DNA, the CDR3 is TGTGCCAGCAGTGGACAGGCGAACACTGAAGCTTTCTTT.

In this sample, this clonotype turned up a few times. The chain uses TRBV6-1 and TRBJ1-1; no definite D call. The length of the CDR3 is 14 residues. V lost 7 bases and J 1 base, leaving 13 bases between the germline ends. CDR1 and CDR2 from the germline V gene are MNHNS and SASEGT. CDR3 DNA: TGTGCCAGCACCCTTCCCTCAGGGAACACTGAAGCTTTCTTT. Its protein product is CASTLPSGNTEAFF.

This clonotype occurred many times. The J gene is TRBJ1-5, the V gene TRBV6-1, with D uncertain. Germline V CDR1 and CDR2: MNHNS, SASEGT. The CDR3 consists of 15 residues. V was pared by 4 bases and J by 2 bases, with 12 bases between. The CDR3 region has the DNA TGTGCCAGCAGTGCCGTGGAGGGCGGCAATCAGCCCCAGCATTTT. This codes for CASSAVEGGNQPQHF.

In its sample, this clonotype was seen many times. The V gene is TRBV20-1, the J gene TRBJ1-1; D is unclear. V gave up 3 bases and J gave up 4 bases, with 6 bases separating them. Germline V CDR1 and CDR2: DFQATT, SNEGSKA (reference sequence). This CDR3 is 11 amino acids long. The CDR3 loop is CSARAGTEAFF. The CDR3 region has the DNA TGCAGTGCTAGGGCAGGCACTGAAGCTTTCTTT.

This clonotype was picked up many times. The chain has TRBV11-2 and TRBJ2-5; D uncertain. The CDR3 is 12 residues long. V was cut by 4 bases and J by 9 bases, with 12 bases left in between. CDR1 is SGHAT, CDR2 FQNNGV, per germline. The CDR3 DNA is TGTGCCAGCAGCTCCCCTCAAAGGGCCCAGTACTTC. Its protein is CASSSPQRAQYF. Looking up the rest from reference TRBV11-2 and TRBJ2-5 gives the full variable domain: EAGVAQSPRYKIIEKRQSVAFWCNPISGHATLYWYQQILGQGPKLLIQFQNNGVVDDSQLPKDRFSAERLKGVDSTLKIQPAKLEDSAVYLCASSSPQRAQYFGPGTRLLVL.

In its sample, this clonotype was seen many times. This chain joins TRBV2 and TRBJ1-2; 7 bases line up with TRBD1. The CDR3 runs 11 residues. Per germline, CDR1 SNHLY and CDR2 FYNNEI. V lost 11 bases and J lost 8; bases outside the gene matches: 8. The CDR3, as DNA: TGTGCCTCCGCGCAGGGGGAAGGCTACACCTTC. Encoded protein: CASAQGEGYTF.

The chain joins TRBV30 to TRBJ2-5; no clear D gene. Between the trimmed V and J ends, which lost 5 bases and 1 base, there was a span of 11 bases. The germline V gene encodes CDR1 GTSNPN and CDR2 SVGIG (reference sequence). The CDR3 extends over 13 amino acids. As DNA, the CDR3 is TGTGCCTGGGCCCCGGGCGTCCAAGAGACCCAGTACTTC. This encodes CAWAPGVQETQYF.